The 15 T cell receptor beta chains given below trace back to one sample, sequenced in a study of prognosis after radiotherapy for stage I lung cancer. Genomic DNA yielded TCR beta CDR3, amplified by two-round multiplex PCR. The first round of PCR was done with primers that matched each TRBV and TRBJ gene. Each CDR3 protein is one row after TCRdb ran MiXCR on the multiplex PCR reads. The table has about 35,000 distinct CDR3 sequences, 32% seen once; the top ten hold roughly 29%. The sequences come from PBMCs, collected before or after stereotactic body radiation therapy (not recorded which). The receptors come from a donor aged 50 or older with non-small cell lung cancer.

This clonotype is deemed medium-sized (0.01 to 0.1%). The chain is built from TRBV5-1 and TRBJ2-2; D remains unclear. V lost 0 bases to trimming and J lost 7 bases, with 10 bases between them. The CDR3 is made up of 14 amino acids. Germline CDR1 reads SGHRS; CDR2 reads YFSETQ. CDR3 amino acids: CASSLEGRVGELFF. DNA for the CDR3: TGCGCCAGCAGCTTGGAAGGAAGGGTCGGGGAGCTGTTTTTT.

This clonotype was seen many times. The rearrangement uses TRBV11-2 and TRBJ1-5, with D hard to call. V shed 7 bases and J shed 9 bases, with 16 bases lying between them. Germline lookup yields CDR1 SGHAT and CDR2 FQNNGV. This CDR3 comprises 13 residues. The CDR3 DNA sequence: TGTGCCAGCACCTCGACACCCCAAGGGCCCCAGCATTTT. Translated: CASTSTPQGPQHF.

This clonotype was seen at least ten times. This sequence joins TRBV9 and TRBJ2-1; D unclear. Germline CDR1 and CDR2: SGDLS and YYNGEE. This CDR3 is built from 14 residues. Trimming left V 4 bases short and J 9 bases short, with 17 bases between. The CDR3 region is CASSLAVQRGEQFF. Here the CDR3 DNA reads TGTGCCAGCAGCTTAGCCGTCCAAAGAGGTGAGCAGTTCTTC.

Remarks on this clonotype: One end of the junction is discordant with germline, which a read error may explain. V and J are TRBV7-2 and TRBJ2-4; perhaps TRBD2 as D (6 bases). CDR1 SGHTA and CDR2 FQGNSA come from the germline V gene. The CDR3 contains 12 residues. The CDR3, as DNA: TGTGCCAGCAGCCCCGTTTTAGGGAGGACGTTCTTC. Its translation: CASSPVLGRTFF.

This clonotype was seen many times. The rearrangement links TRBV9 to TRBJ1-1; perhaps TRBD1 as D (6 bases). The CDR3 length is 12 residues. Germline lookup yields CDR1 SGDLS and CDR2 YYNGEE. V dropped 6 bases and J dropped 7 bases, with 13 bases sitting between them. CDR3 region: CASTQGKVEAFF. The CDR3 DNA follows: TGTGCCAGCACCCAGGGGAAAGTTGAAGCTTTCTTT. The full variable domain, with the rest looked up from reference TRBV9 and TRBJ1-1, is DSGVTQTPKHLITATGQRVTLRCSPRSGDLSVYWYQQSLDQGLQFLIQYYNGEERAKGNILERFSAQQFPDLHSELNLSSLELGDSALYFCASTQGKVEAFFGQGTRLTVV.

This clonotype was recorded at least ten times. The CDR3 coding sequence is TGCAGTGCTAGGCCAAGCGCTACAGATACGCAGTATTTT. It codes for CSARPSATDTQYF. This rearrangement joins TRBV20-1 to TRBJ2-3; D is undetermined. V was shortened by 3 bases and J by 3 bases, with 10 bases between the two germline ends. CDR1 and CDR2 (germline): DFQATT, SNEGSKA (reference sequence). This CDR3 has 13 amino acids.

This clonotype has ten or more counts. The chain has TRBV19 and TRBJ2-2; 8 nucleotides line up with TRBD1. CDR1 is LNHDA and CDR2 is SQIVND in the germline V gene (reference sequence). The CDR3 runs to 15 residues. Trimming at V came to 6 bases and at J to 2 bases, leaving 5 bases not matched to a gene. The CDR3 coding sequence is TGTGCCAGTAGGTGGCAGGGGGCAAACACCGGGGAGCTGTTTTTT. Translated: CASRWQGANTGELFF. Full variable domain (outside the CDR3, taken from reference TRBV19 and TRBJ2-2): DGGITQSPKYLFRKEGQNVTLSCEQNLNHDAMYWYRQDPGQGLRLIYYSQIVNDFQKGDIAEGYSVSREKKESFPLTVTSAQKNPTAFYLCASRWQGANTGELFFGEGSRLTVL.

This clonotype was found many times. V and J are TRBV9 and TRBJ1-6; tentative D call: TRBD1 (5 bases). The CDR3 sequence is 14 residues long. CDR1 is SGDLS, CDR2 YYNGEE, per germline. V was pared by 4 bases and J by 7 bases, with 12 bases between. For the CDR3, the DNA is TGTGCCAGCAGCCCCCACCAGGGCAATTCACCCCTCCACTTT. The encoded protein is CASSPHQGNSPLHF.

As to this clonotype: A much larger clone is a single base away; this may be a read error. This chain links TRBV11-2 with TRBJ2-1; a possible D gene is TRBD2 (5 bases). CDR1 SGHAT and CDR2 FQNNGV come from the germline V gene. V was pared by 7 bases and J by 10 bases, with 11 bases between. CDR3 length: 11 residues. CDR3 sequence reads: CASTRSGEQFF. CDR3 nucleotide sequence: TGTGCCAGCACACGATCGGGGGAGCAGTTCTTC.

Turning to this clonotype: A much larger clone lies one base from this, so it may be a read error. This chain joins TRBV6-2 or TRBV6-3 and TRBJ2-5; D unresolved. The CDR3 covers 15 residues. Germline lookup yields CDR1 MNHEY and CDR2 SVGEGT. CDR3 residues: CASSALFWNSETHYF. The CDR3 DNA reads as TGTGCCAGCAGTGCCCTCTTCTGGAACTCTGAGACCCATTACTTC.

The sample holds many counts of this clonotype. The CDR3 loop reads CAWSPGQGAANEQFF. The CDR3 DNA follows: TGTGCCTGGAGTCCCGGACAGGGGGCGGCGAATGAGCAGTTCTTC. This chain uses TRBV30 with TRBJ2-1; 11 bases match TRBD1. Unmatched junction bases numbered 7, after V lost 2 bases and J lost 7 bases. Germline V gives CDR1 GTSNPN, CDR2 SVGIG (reference sequence). The CDR3 has 15 amino acids.

In its sample, this clonotype ranks as medium-sized. V usage is TRBV5-1 and J usage is TRBJ2-2, with 7 bases that match TRBD1. The CDR3 loop spans 16 amino acids. In germline, CDR1 is SGHRS, CDR2 YFSETQ. The V segment lost 1 base and the J segment 2 bases; nucleotides outside the gene matches: 5. The CDR3 spells CASSLSRQGNTGELFF. The CDR3 DNA follows: TGCGCCAGCAGCTTGTCCCGACAGGGCAACACCGGGGAGCTGTTTTTT.

This clonotype has at least ten counts. The chain recombines TRBV18 with TRBJ2-7; a weak D match, TRBD2 (5 bases). This CDR3 comprises 13 residues. V dropped 6 bases and J dropped 0 bases, with 9 bases sitting between them. The germline V gene encodes CDR1 KGHSH and CDR2 LQKENI. CDR3 region: CASSGLFSYEQYF. The CDR3 DNA is TGTGCCAGCTCCGGACTCTTCTCCTACGAGCAGTACTTC.

This clonotype has ten or more counts. This chain connects TRBV30 to TRBJ2-2; D gene ambiguous. Trimming cost V 0 bases and J 5 bases, with 4 bases left between them. The CDR3 has 12 amino acids. Germline CDR1 GTSNPN, CDR2 SVGIG (reference sequence). CDR3 sequence (DNA): TGTGCCTGGAGTGTATGGACCGGGGAGCTGTTTTTT. Translated: CAWSVWTGELFF.

This clonotype was counted at least ten times. The chain employs TRBV4-3 and TRBJ2-6; no firm D call. V lost 6 bases, J lost 0 bases, and 27 bases lay in between. Germline V gene data show CDR1 as LGHNA and CDR2 as YSLEER. The CDR3 totals 21 residues. The DNA of the CDR3 is TGCGCCAGCAGTCGAAGGGTATCCCGTGTGGCCACTTACTCTGGGGCCAACGTCCTGACTTTC. Its translation is CASSRRVSRVATYSGANVLTF.